These 6 T cell receptor beta chains were sequenced from one sample in a study of response to subunit inactivated influenza vaccine listed by TCRdb under 2018. The protocol used for the library was RT-PCR. The sample was run on an Illumina HiSeq 2500. The public reads were reprocessed in TCRdb via fastp at Q25 and MiXCR, keeping in-frame beta chains. Each record represents a unique CDR3 protein, reported with the most common genes and DNA among its rows. For this sample there are approximately 520,000 distinct CDR3 sequences; roughly 23% appear just once. The ten largest clonotypes hold approximately 1.9% of the sample. Sequenced material: CD4+ T cells sorted from PBMCs, taken around 5 days after vaccination. The receptor source for this set is a man aged 45-60 years who received an inactivated influenza vaccine. Donor details come from another sample of the same person, matched by shared clones.

This clonotype was counted a few times. This chain joins TRBV5-6 and TRBJ2-1; perhaps TRBD1 as D (5 bases). CDR1 and CDR2 from the germline V gene are SGHDT and YYEEEE. The germline V and J ends were trimmed by 2 bases and 8 bases, with 11 bases remaining between them. The CDR3 has 13 amino acids. DNA of the CDR3: TGTGCCAGCAGCTTTATTCAGGGTTATGAGCAGTTCTTC. This encodes CASSFIQGYEQFF.

The chain has TRBV5-6 and TRBJ2-1; perhaps D is TRBD1 or TRBD2 (5 bases each). This CDR3 has 15 residues. The V end lost 0 bases, the J end lost 7 bases, and 14 bases lay between the germline ends. Germline V gene data show CDR1 as SGHDT and CDR2 as YYEEEE. CDR3 coding DNA: TGTGCCAGCAGCTTGGTAACGGGACGGTTAAATGAGCAGTTCTTC. The encoded protein is CASSLVTGRLNEQFF.

The chain has TRBV19 and TRBJ2-5, with 9 bases lining up with TRBD1. Germline CDR1 and CDR2: LNHDA and SQIVND (reference sequence). V gave up 2 bases and J gave up 4 bases; unmatched junction bases: 8. The CDR3 totals 16 residues. The CDR3 sequence is CASSIYQTGGRETQYF. Written as DNA, the CDR3 is TGTGCCAGTAGTATATATCAGACAGGGGGAAGAGAGACCCAGTACTTC.

This clonotype appeared a few times. This sequence joins TRBV12-3 or TRBV12-4 and TRBJ2-2; D call uncertain. The CDR3 totals 15 residues. The germline V and J ends were trimmed by 6 bases and 6 bases, with 17 bases remaining between them. DNA of the CDR3: TGTGCCAGCAGCTATCGACAAATAAGTGCCGGGGAGCTGTTTTTT. This sequence encodes CASSYRQISAGELFF.

The chain is built from TRBV5-1 and TRBJ1-4, with D unclear. Germline lookup yields CDR1 SGHRS and CDR2 YFSETQ. V was cut by 0 bases and J by 8 bases, with 14 bases left in between. This CDR3 region has 15 residues. CDR3 sequence (DNA): TGCGCCAGCAGCTTGGGTCGAATCTCCTGGGAAAAACTGTTTTTT. This codes for CASSLGRISWEKLFF.

This clonotype showed up just a few times. This chain uses TRBV29-1 with TRBJ2-5, with 8 bases that match TRBD1. Germline-derived CDR1 and CDR2 are SQVTM and ANQGSEA. This CDR3 has 13 amino acids. The junction had 6 bases not matched to a gene; V was cut back by 5 bases and J by 4 bases. CDR3 in DNA: TGCAGCGTTCGACCAGGGGGCGCAGAGACCCAGTACTTC. It yields the protein CSVRPGGAETQYF.